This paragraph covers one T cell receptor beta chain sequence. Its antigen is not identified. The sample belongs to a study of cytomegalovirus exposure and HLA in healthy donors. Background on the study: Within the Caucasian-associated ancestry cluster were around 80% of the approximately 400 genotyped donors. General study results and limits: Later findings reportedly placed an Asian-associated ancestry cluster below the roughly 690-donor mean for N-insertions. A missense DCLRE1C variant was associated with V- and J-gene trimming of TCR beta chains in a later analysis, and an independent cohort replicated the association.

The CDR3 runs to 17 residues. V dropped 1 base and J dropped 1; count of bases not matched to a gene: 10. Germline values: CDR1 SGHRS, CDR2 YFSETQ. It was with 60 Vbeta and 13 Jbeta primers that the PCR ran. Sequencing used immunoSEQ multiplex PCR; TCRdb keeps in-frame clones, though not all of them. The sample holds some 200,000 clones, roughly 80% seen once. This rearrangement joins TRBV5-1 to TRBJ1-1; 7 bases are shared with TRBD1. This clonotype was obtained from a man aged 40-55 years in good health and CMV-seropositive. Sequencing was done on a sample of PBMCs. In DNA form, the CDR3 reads TGCGCCAGCAGCTTGAGATCGGCGGACAGGTCGAACACTGAAGCTTTCTTT. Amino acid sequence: CASSLRSADRSNTEAFF.